This record looks at one TCR beta chain sequence and its context. The sample originates from a study of cytomegalovirus exposure and HLA in healthy donors. The V gene's germline CDR1 is SGDLS and CDR2 YYNGEE. This CDR3 has 15 residues. V lost 3 bases to trimming and J lost 0 bases, with 10 bases between them. TCRdb keeps only in-frame clones here, not all; method: immunoSEQ multiplex PCR. The table lists some 210,000 clones, roughly 87% of them singletons. Specimen: PBMCs. This rearrangement joins TRBV9 to TRBJ2-1; perhaps TRBD2 as D (5 bases). The sequence came from a woman aged 18-29 years in good health and CMV-seropositive. This chain's CDR3 is CASSARGGSYNEQFF. The CDR3, as DNA: TGTGCCAGCAGCGCCCGTGGAGGCTCCTACAATGAGCAGTTCTTC.